This T cell receptor (beta chain) was identified in a study of technical replicates of blood from a few donors. Libraries were prepared by immunoSEQ multiplex PCR; TCRdb keeps only in-frame clonotypes and omits some of them. The sample has approximately 81,000 clones; 90% to 97% are singletons. The ends were cut back, 8 bases at V and 0 bases at J, with 10 bases in the middle. CDR1 is SNHLY and CDR2 is FYNNEI in the germline V gene. This CDR3 has 13 amino acids. V usage is TRBV2 and J usage is TRBJ1-2; D unclear. The material sequenced was T cells isolated from PBMCs. The TCR comes from a human donor in good health. The CDR3 here is CASLPEANYGYTF. As DNA, the CDR3 is TGTGCCAGCTTGCCAGAAGCTAACTATGGCTACACCTTC.